Listed here are 2 T cell receptor beta chains from one sample, sequenced in a study of read filtering for tumor transcriptome and immune sequencing. This library used around 400 ng RNA and molecular barcoded adaptors spanning alpha/delta and beta/gamma chains. TCRdb analysed the reads with MiXCR anew, one entry per CDR3 protein. The repertoire includes fewer than 50,000 distinct CDR3 sequences, 13% of them detected once, and roughly 30% sits in the top ten. The sequencing sample was made of a population of CD138-negative cells sorted from bone marrow. The source of these receptors is a donor at least 40 years old with multiple myeloma.

This sequence joins TRBV29-1 and TRBJ2-1; 15 nucleotides match TRBD2. Germline loops: CDR1 SQVTM, CDR2 ANQGSEA. This CDR3 spans 16 amino acids. J lost 3 bases, V lost 7 bases, and 7 bases had no gene match. For the CDR3, the DNA is TGCAGCGCAGGGACTAGCGGGAGGACGGGCTACAATGAGCAGTTCTTC. Its translation: CSAGTSGRTGYNEQFF.

This clonotype was counted many times. J is TRBJ2-1 and V is TRBV24-1; D remains unclear. V lost 5 bases, J lost 8 bases, and 12 bases lay in between. Germline assignment: CDR1 KGHDR and CDR2 SFDVKD. This CDR3 comprises 13 residues. CDR3 region: CATSAIGMDEQFF. The CDR3 nucleotides are TGTGCCACCAGTGCCATAGGGATGGATGAGCAGTTCTTC.